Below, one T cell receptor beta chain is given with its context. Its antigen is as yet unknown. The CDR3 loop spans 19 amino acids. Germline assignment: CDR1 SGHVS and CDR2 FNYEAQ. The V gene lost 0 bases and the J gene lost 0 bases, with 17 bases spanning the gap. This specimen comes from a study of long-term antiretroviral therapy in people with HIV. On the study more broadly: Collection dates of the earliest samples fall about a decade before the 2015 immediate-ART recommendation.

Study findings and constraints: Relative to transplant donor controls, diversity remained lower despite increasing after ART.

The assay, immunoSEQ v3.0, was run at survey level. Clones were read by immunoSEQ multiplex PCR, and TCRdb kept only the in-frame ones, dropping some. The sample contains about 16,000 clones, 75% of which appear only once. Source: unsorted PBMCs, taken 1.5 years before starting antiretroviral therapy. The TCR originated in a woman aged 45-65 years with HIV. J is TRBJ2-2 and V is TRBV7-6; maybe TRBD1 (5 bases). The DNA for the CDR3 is TGTGCCAGCAGCTTAGCGGGGCCAAGACGCGTGACGAACACCGGGGAGCTGTTTTTT. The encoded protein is CASSLAGPRRVTNTGELFF.